These T cell receptor beta chains were read from a single sample in a study of shared clonotypes between healthy human individuals. Sequencing was performed with immunoSEQ multiplex PCR; in TCRdb, only in-frame clones are kept and a portion is missing. The sample lists hundreds of thousands of clones; roughly 95% were seen once. Sequencing was performed on naive CD8+ T cells sorted from blood. The receptors derive from a woman in her twenties or thirties in good health. CDR3s include the opening cysteine and the closing phenylalanine or tryptophan. Fields, in order: J gene, V gene, D gene, clone size, CDR3 protein. D genes are given only for firm matches. A clone size is listed for some rows: how often the clone was seen (once, few, many), or a class if it is expanded.

j_gene: TRBJ2-2
v_gene: TRBV6-1
d_gene: NA
abundance: NA
CDR3aa: CASSEYGVTGELFF

j_gene: TRBJ1-5
v_gene: TRBV12-5
d_gene: NA
abundance: NA
CDR3aa: CASGLMTGESNQPQHF

j_gene: TRBJ2-7
v_gene: TRBV19
d_gene: TRBD1
abundance: NA
CDR3aa: CASSLGQGYEQYF

j_gene: TRBJ2-1
v_gene: TRBV29-1
d_gene: NA
abundance: NA
CDR3aa: CSTKPDNYNEQFF

j_gene: TRBJ2-7
v_gene: TRBV28
d_gene: TRBD2
abundance: NA
CDR3aa: CASSLGEGRYEQYF

j_gene: TRBJ2-3
v_gene: TRBV5-6
d_gene: TRBD2
abundance: NA
CDR3aa: CASSPPGGRAPDTQYF

j_gene: TRBJ2-2
v_gene: TRBV15
d_gene: TRBD2
abundance: once
CDR3aa: CATSSDPGLANTGELFF

j_gene: TRBJ1-2
v_gene: TRBV11-2
d_gene: NA
abundance: NA
CDR3aa: CASSSLGDHYGYTF

j_gene: TRBJ1-4
v_gene: TRBV7-9
d_gene: NA
abundance: NA
CDR3aa: CASSGPTGPYEKLFF

j_gene: TRBJ2-7
v_gene: TRBV4-1
d_gene: NA
abundance: NA
CDR3aa: CASSQDGTGLYEQYF

j_gene: TRBJ2-7
v_gene: TRBV19
d_gene: NA
abundance: NA
CDR3aa: CASSIRVAYEQYF

j_gene: TRBJ2-7
v_gene: TRBV9
d_gene: NA
abundance: once
CDR3aa: CASSVGSSGLSYEQYF

j_gene: TRBJ1-1
v_gene: TRBV13
d_gene: NA
abundance: NA
CDR3aa: CASSFGQNTEAFF

j_gene: TRBJ2-7
v_gene: TRBV5-6
d_gene: NA
abundance: once
CDR3aa: CASSLDSEQYF

j_gene: TRBJ1-2
v_gene: TRBV4-1
d_gene: TRBD1
abundance: once
CDR3aa: CASSQEGLGQGGGYTF

j_gene: TRBJ2-7
v_gene: TRBV2
d_gene: NA
abundance: NA
CDR3aa: CASSESQQSYEQYF

j_gene: TRBJ1-2
v_gene: TRBV28
d_gene: NA
abundance: NA
CDR3aa: CASSPWKGDTNYGYTF

j_gene: TRBJ2-3
v_gene: TRBV27
d_gene: TRBD1
abundance: NA
CDR3aa: CASSLGTGNSDTQYF

j_gene: TRBJ2-7
v_gene: TRBV7-9
d_gene: NA
abundance: NA
CDR3aa: CASSPTPSDTTTRNF

j_gene: TRBJ2-1
v_gene: TRBV5-1
d_gene: TRBD1
abundance: NA
CDR3aa: CASSFTGGFSYNEQFF

j_gene: TRBJ1-3
v_gene: TRBV7-7
d_gene: NA
abundance: NA
CDR3aa: CASSAGPRFGNTIYF

j_gene: TRBJ1-2
v_gene: TRBV13
d_gene: NA
abundance: NA
CDR3aa: CASSRASYGYTF

j_gene: TRBJ1-5
v_gene: TRBV27
d_gene: TRBD1
abundance: NA
CDR3aa: CATSDRAHSNQPQHF

j_gene: TRBJ1-2
v_gene: TRBV28
d_gene: TRBD1
abundance: NA
CDR3aa: CASSITGTGLGYTF